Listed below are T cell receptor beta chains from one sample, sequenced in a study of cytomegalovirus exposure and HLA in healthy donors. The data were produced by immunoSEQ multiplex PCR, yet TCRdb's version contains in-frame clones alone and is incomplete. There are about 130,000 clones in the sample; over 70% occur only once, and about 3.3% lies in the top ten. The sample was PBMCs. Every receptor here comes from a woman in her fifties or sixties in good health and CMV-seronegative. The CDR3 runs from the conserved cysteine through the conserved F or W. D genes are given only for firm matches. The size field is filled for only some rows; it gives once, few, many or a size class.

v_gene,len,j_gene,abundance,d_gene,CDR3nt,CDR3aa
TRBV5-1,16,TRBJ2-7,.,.,TGCGCCAGCAGCTTGGGAGGCGGCCTCCTCTCCTACGAGCAGTACTTC,CASSLGGGLLSYEQYF
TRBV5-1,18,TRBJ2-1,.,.,TGCGCCAGCAGCCTACGGAGCATACGACAGAGCTCCTACAATGAGCAGTTCTTC,CASSLRSIRQSSYNEQFF
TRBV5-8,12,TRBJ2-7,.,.,TGTGCCAGCAGGGAGGGACAGTACGAGCAGTACTTC,CASREGQYEQYF
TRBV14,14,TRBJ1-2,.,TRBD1,TGTGCCAGCAGCCAACTACAGGGGAACTATGGCTACACCTTC,CASSQLQGNYGYTF
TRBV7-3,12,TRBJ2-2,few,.,TGTGCCAGCAGCTCGTACACCGGGGAGCTGTTTTTT,CASSSYTGELFF
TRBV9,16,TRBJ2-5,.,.,TGTGCCAGCAGCGTAGATTTCGGGGGTTGGGTTGAGACCCAGTACTTC,CASSVDFGGWVETQYF
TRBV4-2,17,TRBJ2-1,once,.,TGTGCCAGCAGCCAAGATGGGCAGGCTGGCTCCTACAATGAGCAGTTCTTC,CASSQDGQAGSYNEQFF
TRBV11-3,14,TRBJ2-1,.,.,TGTGCCAGCAGCTTTATTGGATCTCAGGGTGAGCAGTTCTTC,CASSFIGSQGEQFF
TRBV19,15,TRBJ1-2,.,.,TGTGCCAGTAGTCCAACGACCGGGACACGTTATGGCTACACCTTC,CASSPTTGTRYGYTF
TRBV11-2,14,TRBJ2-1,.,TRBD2,TGTGCCAGCAGCTCCGCACTAGCGTACAATGAGCAGTTCTTC,CASSSALAYNEQFF
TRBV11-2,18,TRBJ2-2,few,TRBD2,TGTGCCAGCAGCTCCAATAACTTAGCGGGAGGGAGGACCGGGGAGCTGTTTTTT,CASSSNNLAGGRTGELFF
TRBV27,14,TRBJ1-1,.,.,TGTGCCAGCAGTTTAGGGGGCGCGGCGACTGAAGCTTTCTTT,CASSLGGAATEAFF
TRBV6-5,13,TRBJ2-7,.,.,TGTGCCAGCAGTTACTCCGAGGGGGTCGAGCAGTACTTC,CASSYSEGVEQYF
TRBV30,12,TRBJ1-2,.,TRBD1,TGTGCCTGGAGCGACAGGGACTATGGCTACACCTTC,CAWSDRDYGYTF
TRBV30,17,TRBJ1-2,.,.,TGTGCCTGGAGTCCCCGGGGAGGATTTGCGGGATCGGGCGGCTACACCTTC,CAWSPRGGFAGSGGYTF
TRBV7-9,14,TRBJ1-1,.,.,TGTGCCAGCAGCTTGACAGCTTATGGCACTGAAGCTTTCTTT,CASSLTAYGTEAFF
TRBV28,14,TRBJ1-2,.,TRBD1,TGTGCCAGCAGTTTATCCGGACAGGTTTATGGCTACACCTTC,CASSLSGQVYGYTF
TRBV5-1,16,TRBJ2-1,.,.,TGCGCCAGCAGCTTGGTGGGGGGTATGGGCTACAATGAGCAGTTCTTC,CASSLVGGMGYNEQFF
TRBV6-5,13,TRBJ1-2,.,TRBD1,TGTGCCAGCACTAGGGGGCTGGACTATGGCTACACCTTC,CASTRGLDYGYTF
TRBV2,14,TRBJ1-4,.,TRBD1,TGTGCCAGCAGTGGTACAGGGGCGGGAGAAAAACTGTTTTTT,CASSGTGAGEKLFF
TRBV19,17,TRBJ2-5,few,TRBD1,TGTGCCAGTAGCAAACTCGGGACAGGGGCGAGGGAGGAGACCCAGTACTTC,CASSKLGTGAREETQYF
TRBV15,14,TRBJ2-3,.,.,TGTGCCACCAGCAGACGGGATCTCACAGATACGCAGTATTTT,CATSRRDLTDTQYF
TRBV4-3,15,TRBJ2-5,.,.,TGCGCCAGCAGCCCCCAAGTAGCGTTTCAAGAGACCCAGTACTTC,CASSPQVAFQETQYF
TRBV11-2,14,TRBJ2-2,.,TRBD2,TGTGCCAGCAGCTACGGACTAGGAACCGGGGAGCTGTTTTTT,CASSYGLGTGELFF
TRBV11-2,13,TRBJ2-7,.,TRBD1,TGTGCCAGCAGCTCGACAGGGGGCTCGGCGCAGTACTTC,CASSSTGGSAQYF
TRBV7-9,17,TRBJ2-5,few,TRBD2,TGTTCCAGCAGCCGCCAACCGGGACTAGCGGGAGGAGGGGCCCAGTACTTC,CSSSRQPGLAGGGAQYF
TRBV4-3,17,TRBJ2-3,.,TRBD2,TGCGCCAGCAGCCACGATAGCGGGATGCATAGTCCCGATACGCAGTATTTT,CASSHDSGMHSPDTQYF
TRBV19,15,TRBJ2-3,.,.,TGTGCCAGTAGTAAAGGACTGTTTAGCACAGATACGCAGTATTTT,CASSKGLFSTDTQYF
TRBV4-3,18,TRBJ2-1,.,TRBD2,TGCGCCAGCAGCCATCCCGCCGGACTAGCGGGAGTCGGTGATGAGCAGTTCTTC,CASSHPAGLAGVGDEQFF
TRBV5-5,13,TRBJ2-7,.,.,TGTGCCAGCAGCTTGGGGGCAGGGGACGAGCAGTACTTC,CASSLGAGDEQYF
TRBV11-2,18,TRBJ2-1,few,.,TGTGCCAGCAGCTTAGCCCTCCCTTCAGGGTATTTCGCAAATGAGCAGTTCTTC,CASSLALPSGYFANEQFF
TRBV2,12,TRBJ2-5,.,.,TGTGCCAGCACGGTGGCGGAAGAGACCCAGTACTTC,CASTVAEETQYF
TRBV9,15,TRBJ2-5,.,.,TGTGCCAGCAGCGTAGACCTGGGTAGCAGCGAGACCCAGTACTTC,CASSVDLGSSETQYF
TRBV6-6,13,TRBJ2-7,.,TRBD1,TGTGCCAGCAGTCCTGACAGGGGGTACGAGCAGTACTTC,CASSPDRGYEQYF
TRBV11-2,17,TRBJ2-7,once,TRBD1,TGTGCCAGCAGCTTATCCTACAGGGGTCGGTTTACCTACGAGCAGTACTTC,CASSLSYRGRFTYEQYF
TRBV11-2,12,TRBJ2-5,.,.,TGTGCCAGCAGCTTAATCTCGGAGACCCAGTACTTC,CASSLISETQYF
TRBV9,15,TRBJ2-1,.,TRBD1,TGTGCCAGCAGCGTAGGGTCGGGACAGCACAATGAGCAGTTCTTC,CASSVGSGQHNEQFF
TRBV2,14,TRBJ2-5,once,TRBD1,TGTGCCAGCAGGATGACAGGGGGCGGAGAGACCCAGTACTTC,CASRMTGGGETQYF
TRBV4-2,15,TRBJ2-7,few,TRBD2,TGTGCCAGCAGCCAAACGATTAGCGGGTTCTACGAGCAGTACTTC,CASSQTISGFYEQYF
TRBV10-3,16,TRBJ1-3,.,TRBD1,TGTGCCATCAGTGATACCGACAGGGGTTCAAGAAACACCATATATTTT,CAISDTDRGSRNTIYF
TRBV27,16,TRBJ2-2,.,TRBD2,TGTGCCAGCAGCCTCGGAGCGGGAGGGCCTTCCGGGGAGCTGTTTTTT,CASSLGAGGPSGELFF
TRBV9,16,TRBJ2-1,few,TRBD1,TGTGCCAGCAGCTCAGAGGGACAGGGAACGTACAATGAGCAGTTCTTC,CASSSEGQGTYNEQFF
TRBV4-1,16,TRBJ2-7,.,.,TGCGCCAGCAGCCGGACACTGATCCCGGGTTTTGGGGAGCAGTACTTC,CASSRTLIPGFGEQYF
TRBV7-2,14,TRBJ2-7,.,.,TGTGCCAGCAGCCAGAGCGGAAGTGCCTACGAGCAGTACTTC,CASSQSGSAYEQYF
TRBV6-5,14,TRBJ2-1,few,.,TGTGCCAGCAGTCCCGGGACTTATTGGAATGAGCAGTTCTTC,CASSPGTYWNEQFF
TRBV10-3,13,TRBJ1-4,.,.,TGTGCCATCAGTGAGTCGGGCCCCGAAAAACTGTTTTTT,CAISESGPEKLFF
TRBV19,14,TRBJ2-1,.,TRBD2,TGTGCCAGTAGTTCGACTAGCGGGGGCAATGAGCAGTTCTTC,CASSSTSGGNEQFF
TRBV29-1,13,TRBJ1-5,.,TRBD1,TGCAGCGTCGGGGACAGGGGCAATCAGCCCCAGCATTTT,CSVGDRGNQPQHF
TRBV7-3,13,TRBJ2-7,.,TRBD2,TGTGCCAGCAGCATCGGACTAGCGGGGAAGCAGTACTTC,CASSIGLAGKQYF
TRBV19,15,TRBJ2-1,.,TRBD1,TGTGCCAGTAGTCTCGGGACAGGGGGTCTCAATGAGCAGTTCTTC,CASSLGTGGLNEQFF
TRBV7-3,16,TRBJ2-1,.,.,TGTGCCAGCAGCTTAAAAGGGAGCGGAGCATACAATGAGCAGTTCTTC,CASSLKGSGAYNEQFF
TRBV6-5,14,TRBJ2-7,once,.,TGTGCCACTTCGGGAACGGTGTATCAGCACGAGCAGTACTTC,CATSGTVYQHEQYF
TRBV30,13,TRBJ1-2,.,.,TGTGCCTGCTCATCGGGACAAAACTATGGCTACACCTTC,CACSSGQNYGYTF
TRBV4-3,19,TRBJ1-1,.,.,TGCGCCAGCAGCCAAGATTGTGGGCCCCTCAGGGTAGAGAACACTGAAGCTTTCTTT,CASSQDCGPLRVENTEAFF
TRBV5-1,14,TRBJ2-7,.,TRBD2,TGCGCCAGCAGCTTGGCCGGGAGGGGCTACGAGCAGTACTTC,CASSLAGRGYEQYF
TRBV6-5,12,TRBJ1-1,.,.,TGTGCCAGCGTTGCAGCGGGCACTGAAGCTTTCTTT,CASVAAGTEAFF
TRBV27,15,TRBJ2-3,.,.,TGTGCCAGCAGTACGGGGGTTACTAGCACAGATACGCAGTATTTT,CASSTGVTSTDTQYF
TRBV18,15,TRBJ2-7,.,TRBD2,TGTGCCAGCTCACCCCGTGGTAGCGGGAGCCACGAGCAGTACTTC,CASSPRGSGSHEQYF
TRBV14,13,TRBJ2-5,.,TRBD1,TGTGCCAGCAGCGAACAGGGGCGGGAGACCCAGTACTTC,CASSEQGRETQYF
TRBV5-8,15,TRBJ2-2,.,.,TGTGCCAGCAGCTTGGAGGGACAGAACACCGGGGAGCTGTTTTTT,CASSLEGQNTGELFF